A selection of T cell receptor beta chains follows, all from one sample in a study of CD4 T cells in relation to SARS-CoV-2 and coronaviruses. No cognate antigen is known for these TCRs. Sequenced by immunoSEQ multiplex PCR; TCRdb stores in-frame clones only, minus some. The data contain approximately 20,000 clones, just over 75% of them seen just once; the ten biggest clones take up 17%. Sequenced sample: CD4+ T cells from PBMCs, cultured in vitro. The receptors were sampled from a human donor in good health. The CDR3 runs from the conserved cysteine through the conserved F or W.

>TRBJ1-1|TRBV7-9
CASSPRTGLNTEAFF
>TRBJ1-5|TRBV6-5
CASSSVWAQPQHF
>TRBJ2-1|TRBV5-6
CASSKPGPAGEQFF
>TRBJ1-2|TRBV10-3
CAISSSRGQGFSGYTF
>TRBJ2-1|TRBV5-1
CASSPKTGYNEQFF
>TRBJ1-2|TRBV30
CAWTNNREGRGGYTF
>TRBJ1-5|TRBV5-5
CASSQGPTRDQPQHF
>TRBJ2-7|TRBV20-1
CSATGVDEQYF
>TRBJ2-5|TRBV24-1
CATSDSQKEETQYF
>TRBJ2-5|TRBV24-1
CATSLGQGLETQYF
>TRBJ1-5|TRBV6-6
CASSPISGQPQHF
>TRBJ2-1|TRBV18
CASSTGTPSSYNEQFF
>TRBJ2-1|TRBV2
CASKTGAGLYNEQFF
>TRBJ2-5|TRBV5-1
CASSIDSSQETQYF
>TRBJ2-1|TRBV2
CAISGSRNEQFF
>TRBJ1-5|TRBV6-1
CASSDNTQPQHF
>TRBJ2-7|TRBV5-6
CASSFRGQGIGEQYF
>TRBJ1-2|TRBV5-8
CASSFFGSGTAYGYTF
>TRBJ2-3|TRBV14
CASRQQGAGDTQYF
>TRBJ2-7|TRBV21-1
CASSAKGGAEQYF